The clone carrying this T cell receptor (beta chain) was counted between two and nine times. The sample is drawn from a study of blood T cell repertoires in COVID-19. Methods used by the authors: Estimation of nucleated cell counts was performed using reference gene primer amplification. Produced via immunoSEQ multiplex PCR; TCRdb's table is partial and in-frame only. V and J calls and clone size are as listed in that table; D and trimming were resolved from the DNA. The sample contains over 250,000 clones, over 75% of which appear only once. The CDR3 sequence is 14 residues long. Trimming cost V 9 bases and J 7 bases; bases outside gene matches: 12. Germline assignment: CDR1 MRHNA and CDR2 SNTAGT.

The TCR sequence derives from a man aged 50 to 60 with active or convalescent COVID-19. This chain connects TRBV6-4 to TRBJ1-5; TRBD1 agrees at 7 bases. The sequenced sample was peripheral blood. CDR3 DNA sequence: TGTGCCAGAAGTTCGGACAGGAATGAACAGCCCCAGCATTTT. Translating gives CARSSDRNEQPQHF.